The T cell receptor (beta chain) described here comes from a study of T cell responses to AZD1222 COVID-19 vaccine. Study observations and caveats: Without day 14 samples, only post-peak T cell repertoires were studied. An increase in Spike-specific TCR breadth and depth was observed after two AZD1222 doses. The number of AZD1222 recipients seropositive at baseline was only six.

TCRdb's copy holds only in-frame clones and misses some; the assay was immunoSEQ multiplex PCR. This table holds 120,000 or so clones, under 95% found once. About this clone itself: Its antigen remains unidentified.

CDR1 and CDR2 from the germline V gene are SEHNR and FQNEAQ (reference sequence). The V gene end was trimmed by 0 bases and the J gene end by 8 bases; junction bases not matched to a gene: 8. The CDR3 loop spans 16 amino acids. Specimen: peripheral blood, collected on day 0 of AZD1222 vaccination. The TCR was taken from an adult in good health. V and J are TRBV7-9 and TRBJ1-4; 8 bases are shared with TRBD1. The CDR3 protein is CASSLAPDREREKLFF. CDR3 DNA sequence: TGTGCCAGCAGCTTAGCGCCGGACAGGGAGAGAGAAAAACTGTTTTTT.